The sequence of this T cell receptor (beta chain) was determined in a study of cytomegalovirus exposure and HLA in healthy donors. The PCR employed 60 Vbeta primers together with 13 Jbeta primers. Assay used: immunoSEQ multiplex PCR; TCRdb lists only in-frame clones, some missing. The data show roughly 130,000 clones, 80% seen once. V lost 4 bases and J lost 1; bases outside the gene matches: 10. The V gene's germline CDR1 is SGHDT and CDR2 YYEEEE. CDR3 length: 17 residues. This clone was seen once. This receptor was taken from a human donor in good health. This chain uses TRBV5-6 with TRBJ2-3, with 9 bases that match TRBD1. Sequenced input: PBMCs. The CDR3 sequence is CASSPGTGRSGTDTQYF. The CDR3 region has the DNA TGTGCCAGCAGCCCCGGGACAGGGCGGTCAGGCACAGATACGCAGTATTTT.